This T cell receptor beta chain was captured by sequencing in a study of blood T cell repertoires in COVID-19. Turning to the study itself: Sites in the United States, Italy and Spain provided acute and convalescent COVID-19 samples.

Libraries were prepared by immunoSEQ multiplex PCR; TCRdb keeps only in-frame clonotypes and omits some of them. There are around 97,000 clones in the sample; about 89% occur only once, and 3.5% lies in the top ten. The CDR3 has 14 amino acids. Trimming left V 4 bases short and J 7 bases short, with 17 bases between. Germline V gene data show CDR1 as SGHRS and CDR2 as YFSETQ. The J gene is TRBJ1-1, the V gene TRBV5-1; D is possibly TRBD1 (5 bases). The TCR sequence derives from a woman aged 60-75 years with acute or convalescent COVID-19. The sequenced material came from peripheral blood. The CDR3 coding sequence is TGCGCCAGCAGCGAAGTTCAGGGTCCCGGTGAAGCTTTCTTT. It is translated as CASSEVQGPGEAFF.